The 18 T cell receptor beta chains given below trace back to one sample, sequenced in a study of blood T cell repertoires in COVID-19. This table comes from immunoSEQ multiplex PCR, and its TCRdb copy is limited to in-frame clones, with some not included. The sample lists 75,000 or so clones, approximately 88% occurring once. Material for sequencing was peripheral blood. The receptors derive from a woman at least 80 years old with active or convalescent COVID-19.

The V and J genes are TRBV11-3 and TRBJ2-5; 11 bases match TRBD2. J gave up 4 bases and V 1 base, and 8 bases lay outside the gene matches. Germline V gene lookup returns CDR1 SGHNT and CDR2 YENEEA. This CDR3 region has 17 residues. CDR3 coding DNA: TGTGCCAGCAGCTTAGGAGGGACTAGCGGTAGTCGAGAGACCCAGTACTTC. It encodes CASSLGGTSGSRETQYF.

The chain recombines TRBV6-5 with TRBJ2-3, with 16 bases fitting TRBD2. From germline, CDR1 is MNHEY and CDR2 SVGAGI. This CDR3 region has 16 residues. V lost 0 bases to trimming and J lost 10 bases; unmatched junction nucleotides: 4. The CDR3 coding sequence is TGTGCCAGCAGTTACTCGGGACTAGCGGGAGGGACCTCGCAGTATTTT. Residues: CASSYSGLAGGTSQYF.

Worth noting for this clone: The junction shows a germline mismatch at one end, possibly a read error. This chain joins TRBV7-7 and TRBJ2-5; 11 bases align to TRBD2. Germline CDR1 SSHAT, CDR2 FNYEAQ (reference sequence). The CDR3 is 15 residues long. The CDR3 DNA reads TGTGCTAGCAGCATCGGGACTAGCGGTGGACAGACCCAGTACTTC. It yields the protein CASSIGTSGGQTQYF.

The chain carries TRBV4-3 and TRBJ2-1; possible D gene TRBD2, 6 bases. CDR1 and CDR2 (germline): LGHNA, YSLEER. Trimming stripped 3 bases from V and 6 bases from J, with 6 bases between. The CDR3 totals 12 residues. CDR3 loop: CASSQGGNEQFF. The CDR3 DNA reads TGCGCCAGCAGCCAGGGGGGCAATGAGCAGTTCTTC.

V is TRBV6-2 or TRBV6-3 and J is TRBJ2-6, with D unclear. The ends were cut back, 2 bases at V and 0 bases at J, with 11 bases in the middle. Germline V gene data show CDR1 as MNHEY and CDR2 as SVGEGT. CDR3 length: 17 residues. The CDR3, as DNA: TGTGCCAGCAGTTACGTGACTGGCAGCTCTGGGGCCAACGTCCTGACTTTC. It codes for CASSYVTGSSGANVLTF.

This rearrangement joins TRBV10-2 to TRBJ2-7, with TRBD1 identical over 7 bases. Germline assignment: CDR1 WSHSY and CDR2 SAAADI. J gave up 2 bases and V 5 bases, and 9 bases lay outside the gene matches. The CDR3 spans 15 residues. The CDR3 region has the DNA TGCGCCAGCAGTCGTACCCCCGGGACAGCCTACGAGCAGTACTTC. It encodes CASSRTPGTAYEQYF.

A remark on this clone: A read error may account for a junction end that differs from germline. J is TRBJ2-2 and V is TRBV7-7; D gene uncertain. From germline, CDR1 is SSHAT and CDR2 FNYEAQ (reference sequence). This CDR3 is 15 amino acids long. The CDR3 loop is CASSSTRANTGELFF. The CDR3 DNA sequence: TGTGCTAGCAGCTCTACTCGCGCGAACACCGGGGAGCTGTTTTTT.

V and J are TRBV9 and TRBJ1-2; the D is unclear. V was clipped by 3 bases and J by 7 bases, with 16 bases between them. CDR3 length equals 14 residues. CDR1 is SGDLS, CDR2 YYNGEE, per germline. The DNA of the CDR3 is TGTGCCAGCAGCGCGCGGTCCCCTGCGGCTGGCTACACCTTC. It codes for CASSARSPAAGYTF.

The chain is built from TRBV5-1 and TRBJ2-3; TRBD2 agrees at 12 bases. The ends lost 0 bases at V and 4 bases at J; junction bases unmatched: 3. CDR1 and CDR2 (germline): SGHRS, YFSETQ. The CDR3 totals 16 residues. The CDR3, as DNA: TGCGCCAGCAGCTTGGCGACTAGCGGGAGCTCAGATACGCAGTATTTT. It yields the protein CASSLATSGSSDTQYF.

This clone was detected only a few times. The V call is TRBV7-2, the J call TRBJ1-5; D is perhaps TRBD1 (6 bases). V was cut by 2 bases and J by 3 bases, with 11 bases left in between. Per the germline V gene, CDR1 is SGHTA and CDR2 is FQGNSA. The CDR3 is made up of 15 amino acids. CDR3 sequence reads: CASSLTRGNNQPQHF. The DNA of the CDR3 is TGTGCCAGCAGCTTAACGAGGGGGAACAATCAGCCCCAGCATTTT. Looking up the rest from reference TRBV7-2 and TRBJ1-5 gives the full variable domain: GAGVSQSPSNKVTEKGKDVELRCDPISGHTALYWYRQSLGQGLEFLIYFQGNSAPDKSGLPSDRFSAERTGGSVSTLTIQRTQQEDSAVYLCASSLTRGNNQPQHFGDGTRLSIL.

This clone was observed a single time. The DNA for the CDR3 is TGTGCCAGCAGCGTAGGATTGTTGGCGGGAGCGGGCCAGTACTTC. Its protein product is CASSVGLLAGAGQYF. V and J are TRBV9 and TRBJ2-5; TRBD2 agrees at 7 bases. Germline-derived CDR1 and CDR2 are SGDLS and YYNGEE. The CDR3 spans 15 residues. Trimming removed 0 bases from V and 10 bases from J; junction bases left unmatched: 12.

This clone was found a few times. The V and J genes are TRBV24-1 and TRBJ2-2; 13 bases fit TRBD2. Per germline, CDR1 KGHDR and CDR2 SFDVKD. The CDR3 has 14 residues. After removal of 11 bases from V and 6 bases from J, the junction contained 5 bases not matched to a gene. The CDR3 region is CAIGLAGVSGELFF. The CDR3 DNA follows: TGTGCCATTGGACTAGCGGGAGTTTCCGGGGAGCTGTTTTTT.

This rearrangement joins TRBV7-2 to TRBJ2-7; 9 positions agree with TRBD1. The V gene end was trimmed by 6 bases and the J gene end by 3 bases; junction bases not matched to a gene: 9. The V gene's germline CDR1 is SGHTA and CDR2 FQGNSA. CDR3 size: 15 residues. DNA for the CDR3: TGTGCCAGCAGTCTAGTGGGACAGGGAAGCTACGAGCAGTACTTC. As protein: CASSLVGQGSYEQYF. The full variable domain, completed using reference TRBV7-2 and TRBJ2-7, is GAGVSQSPSNKVTEKGKDVELRCDPISGHTALYWYRQSLGQGLEFLIYFQGNSAPDKSGLPSDRFSAERTGGSVSTLTIQRTQQEDSAVYLCASSLVGQGSYEQYFGPGTRLTVT.

This rearrangement joins TRBV7-2 to TRBJ1-2; D possibly corresponds to TRBD1 (6 bases). The germline V gene encodes CDR1 SGHTA and CDR2 FQGNSA. V was trimmed by 5 bases and J by 3 bases, leaving 13 bases between them. This CDR3 contains 14 residues. The CDR3 spells CASSPGVGYYGYTF. The DNA for the CDR3 is TGTGCCAGCAGCCCAGGGGTCGGATACTATGGCTACACCTTC.

The sample holds a few counts of this clone. The V gene is TRBV9, the J gene TRBJ2-1, with 7 bases fitting TRBD1. The CDR3 has 14 amino acids. Germline assignment: CDR1 SGDLS and CDR2 YYNGEE. The junction had 3 bases not matched to a gene; V was cut back by 4 bases and J by 2 bases. The DNA of the CDR3 is TGTGCCAGCAGCACCGGGACAGCCTACAATGAGCAGTTCTTC. Translated, it gives CASSTGTAYNEQFF.

This clone was observed a single time. The chain joins TRBV2 to TRBJ2-7; 7 positions agree with TRBD1. V shed 5 bases and J 0 bases; nucleotides not matched to a gene: 4. The germline gives CDR1 SNHLY, CDR2 FYNNEI. The CDR3 extends over 14 amino acids. The CDR3 nucleotides read TGTGCCAGCAGTCGGGACAGTAGCTCCTACGAGCAGTACTTC. This encodes CASSRDSSSYEQYF.

The V call is TRBV19, the J call TRBJ1-6, with 9 positions matching TRBD1. The V and J ends lost 8 bases and 10 bases, in that order; junction bases with no gene match: 15. The CDR3 is 16 residues long. CDR1 LNHDA and CDR2 SQIVND come from the germline V gene (reference sequence). The CDR3 loop is CASCSLRDRASSPLHF. CDR3 in DNA: TGTGCCAGTTGCTCACTCCGGGACAGGGCATCATCACCCCTCCACTTT.

V usage is TRBV25-1 and J usage is TRBJ1-2, with 9 bases matching TRBD1. Germline CDR1 is MGHDK and CDR2 is SYGVNS. After removal of 4 bases from V and 3 bases from J, the junction contained 3 bases not matched to a gene. This CDR3 contains 14 residues. Written as DNA, the CDR3 is TGTGCCAGCAGTGGTCGACAGGGGGACTATGGCTACACCTTC. Translating gives CASSGRQGDYGYTF.